The clone carrying this TCR beta chain was observed a handful of times. Its specificity is not known. The data are from a study of blood T cells in healthy people across ages. The study's findings and limits: Fewer expanded clones and more diversity marked long-lived versus aged donors.

The J segment lost 8 bases and the V segment lost 2 bases, leaving 4 bases of the junction unmatched. This CDR3 spans 13 amino acids. The V gene's germline CDR1 is MDHEN and CDR2 SYDVKM. Through a sample-barcoded 5' primer and a J-beta primer mix, a second PCR was run for roughly 6 to 12 cycles. Tagging of each cDNA molecule was performed by a template-switch adaptor with 12 random nucleotides. CDR3-containing paired-end reads numbering at least 2.5 million came from each sample. A single record per CDR3 protein comes from TCRdb applying MiXCR to the 5' RACE reads. Among around 1,500,000 distinct CDR3 sequences listed, approximately 30% were seen once.

Sequencing was done on a sample of blood. The chain is built from TRBV28 and TRBJ1-2; 8 positions match TRBD1. The source of this sequence is a woman in her twenties or thirties in good health. This chain's CDR3 is CASSLGTGLGYTF. In nucleotides, the CDR3 is TGTGCCAGCAGTTTAGGGACAGGTTTGGGCTACACCTTC.